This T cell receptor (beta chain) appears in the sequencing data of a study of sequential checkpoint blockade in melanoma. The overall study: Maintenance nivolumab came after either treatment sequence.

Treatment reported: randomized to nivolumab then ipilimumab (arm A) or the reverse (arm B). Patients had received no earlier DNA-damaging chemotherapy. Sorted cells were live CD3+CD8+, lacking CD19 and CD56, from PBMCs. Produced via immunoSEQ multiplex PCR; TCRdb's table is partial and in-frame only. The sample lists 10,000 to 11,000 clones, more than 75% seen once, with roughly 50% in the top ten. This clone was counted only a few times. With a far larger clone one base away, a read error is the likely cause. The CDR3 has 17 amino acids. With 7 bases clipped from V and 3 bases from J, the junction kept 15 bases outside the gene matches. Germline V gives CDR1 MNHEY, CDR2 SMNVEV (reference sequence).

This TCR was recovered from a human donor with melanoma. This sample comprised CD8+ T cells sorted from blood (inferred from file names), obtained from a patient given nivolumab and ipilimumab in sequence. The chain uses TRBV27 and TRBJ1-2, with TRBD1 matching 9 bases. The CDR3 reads CASTDGTGQGSYYGYTF. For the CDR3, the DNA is TGTGCCAGCACTGACGGCACGGGACAGGGAAGTTACTATGGCTACACCTTC.